This TCR beta chain was recorded in a study of long-term antiretroviral therapy in people with HIV. Each HIV participant was treated in the United States. In the case of this clone: Its target is not known.

Sequencing used immunoSEQ v3.0 at survey level. Per-sample TRB depth target: roughly 40,000-50,000 T-cell genomes. The protocol was immunoSEQ multiplex PCR, while the TCRdb copy is restricted to in-frame clones and leaves out a portion. The table has around 15,000 clones, more than 75% seen once. Study-level points and caveats: The study lacked data on ART adherence, viral resistance or therapy changes.

The CDR3 has 17 amino acids. Germline loops: CDR1 GTSNPN, CDR2 SVGIG (reference sequence). V gave up 5 bases and J gave up 4 bases; unmatched junction bases: 14. Source: unsorted PBMCs, taken 0.7 years before starting antiretroviral therapy. This receptor was taken from a man in his fifties or sixties with HIV. The rearrangement links TRBV30 to TRBJ1-1, with 12 bases identical to TRBD1. CDR3 DNA sequence: TGTGCCTGGGGGGACAGGGGGCTTGATAGGGTTAGCACTGAAGCTTTCTTT. It translates to CAWGDRGLDRVSTEAFF.